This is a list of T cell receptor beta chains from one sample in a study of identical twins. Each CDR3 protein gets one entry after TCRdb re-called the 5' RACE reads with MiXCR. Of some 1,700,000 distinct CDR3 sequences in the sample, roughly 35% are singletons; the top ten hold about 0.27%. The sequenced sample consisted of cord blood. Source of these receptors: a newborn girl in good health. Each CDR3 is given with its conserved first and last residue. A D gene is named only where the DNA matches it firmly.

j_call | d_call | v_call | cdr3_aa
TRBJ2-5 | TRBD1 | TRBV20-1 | CSARGTGGFQETQYF
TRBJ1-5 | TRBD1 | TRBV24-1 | CATSETGFQPQHF
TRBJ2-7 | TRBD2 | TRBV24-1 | CATSDQGTSGSYEQYF
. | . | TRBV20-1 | CSVQIGGGYNEQYF
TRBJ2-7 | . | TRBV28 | CVAGVSYEQYF
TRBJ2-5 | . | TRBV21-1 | CASSRGDRVYNEQYF
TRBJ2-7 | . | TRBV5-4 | CASSSGGSGGYEQYF
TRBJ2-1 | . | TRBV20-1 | CSASLRGAYNEQFF
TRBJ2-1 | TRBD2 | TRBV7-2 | CASSSPRSGGSSYNEQFF
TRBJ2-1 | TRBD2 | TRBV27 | CASSPPRKREINNEQFF
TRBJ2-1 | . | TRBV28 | CASSPPRLEAPYNEQFF
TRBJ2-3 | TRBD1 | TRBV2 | CATNRDSSTDTQYF
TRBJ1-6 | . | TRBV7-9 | CASSFGDRTNSPLHF
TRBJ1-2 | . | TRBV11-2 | CASSLDEKVGYTF
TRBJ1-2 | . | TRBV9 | CASSVGENYGYTF
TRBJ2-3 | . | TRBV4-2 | CASSHYSDTHGDTQYF
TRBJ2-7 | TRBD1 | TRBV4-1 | CASSPTGLITYEQYF
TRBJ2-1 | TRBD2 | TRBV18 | CASSLGTSVREQFF
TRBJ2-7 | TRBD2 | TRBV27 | CASSFGGGGSYEQYF
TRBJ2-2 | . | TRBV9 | CASSQASAGELFF
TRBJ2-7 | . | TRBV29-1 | CSVGARDEQYF
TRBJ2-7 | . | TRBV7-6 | CASSPARGSYTYEQYF
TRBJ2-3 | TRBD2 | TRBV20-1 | CSATTSGGSGTQYF
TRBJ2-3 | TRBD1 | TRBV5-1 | CASKGQGPSTDTQYF
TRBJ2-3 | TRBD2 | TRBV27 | CASKRGGIPDTQYF
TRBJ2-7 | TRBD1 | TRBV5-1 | CASSVGQGEQYF
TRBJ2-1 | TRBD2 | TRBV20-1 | CSARETGGDEQFF
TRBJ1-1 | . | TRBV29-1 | CSVQGGWNTEAFF
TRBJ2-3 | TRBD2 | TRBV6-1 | CASSEADGGVLTDTQYF
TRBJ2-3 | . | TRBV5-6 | CAISLGDVSDTQYF
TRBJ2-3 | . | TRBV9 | CASSVAGFTDTQYF
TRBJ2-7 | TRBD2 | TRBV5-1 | CASSLIGGTSYNEQYF
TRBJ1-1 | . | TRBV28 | CASSLYLRRTEAFF
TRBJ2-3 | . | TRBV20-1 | CSARGPRSTDTQYF
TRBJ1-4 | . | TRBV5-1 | CASRLGGGANEKLFF
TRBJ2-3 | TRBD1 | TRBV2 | CASSPGQARDTQYF
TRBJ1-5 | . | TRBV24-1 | CATSDSRVGQPQHF
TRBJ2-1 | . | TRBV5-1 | CASSLFGGQETQFF
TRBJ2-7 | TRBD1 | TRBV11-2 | CASRLGQGMYEQYF
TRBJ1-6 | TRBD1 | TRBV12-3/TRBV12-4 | CASSLADRDDSPLHF
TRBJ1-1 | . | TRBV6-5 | CASSYEWVTEAFF
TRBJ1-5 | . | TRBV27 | CASSLGSGWPQHF
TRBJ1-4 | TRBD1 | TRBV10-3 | CATAGTGGNEKLFF
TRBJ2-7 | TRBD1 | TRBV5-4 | CASSPTGDPTYEQYF
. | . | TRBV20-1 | CSAPPVAGPYNEQYF
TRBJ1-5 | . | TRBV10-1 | CASSELGAQPQHF
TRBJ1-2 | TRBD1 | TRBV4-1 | CASSQDLGRGHGYTF
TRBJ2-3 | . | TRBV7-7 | CASSLAPDDTDTRYF